Shown below are 26 T cell receptor beta chains from a single sample sequenced in a study of T cells in narcolepsy. Measured with immunoSEQ multiplex PCR; TCRdb has only the in-frame clones, and not every one. The sample contains about 29,000 clones, more than 70% of which appear only once. The sample taken for sequencing was memory (CD45RA-) CD4+ T cells from blood. These receptors all come from a human donor in good health.

J is TRBJ1-3 and V is TRBV6-1; 7 bases line up with TRBD1. The J segment lost 0 bases and the V segment lost 4 bases, leaving 6 bases of the junction unmatched. Germline loops: CDR1 MNHNS, CDR2 SASEGT. The CDR3 runs to 16 residues. The CDR3 DNA reads TGTGCCAGCAGTGGGTTTGGGACAGACTCTGGAAACACCATATATTTT. Its protein is CASSGFGTDSGNTIYF.

This chain connects TRBV4-2 to TRBJ2-1, with TRBD1 matching 9 bases. The CDR3 length is 16 residues. Germline CDR1 LGHNA, CDR2 YNFKEQ. With 2 bases clipped from V and 3 bases from J, the junction kept 5 bases outside the gene matches. In DNA, the CDR3 is TGTGCCAGCAGCCAATCGACAGGGGGGATCTACAATGAGCAGTTCTTC. This translates into CASSQSTGGIYNEQFF.

This sequence joins TRBV6-1 and TRBJ2-7; D gene uncertain. The V and J ends lost 9 bases and 1 base respectively, with 13 bases between them. The CDR3 extends over 13 amino acids. Germline loops: CDR1 MNHNS, CDR2 SASEGT. The CDR3 loop reads CASKTDVSYEQYF. CDR3 bases: TGTGCCAGTAAAACGGACGTATCCTACGAGCAGTACTTC.

This clone has only a few counts. The CDR3 spells CASSANSGSPGEQYF. Written as DNA, the CDR3 is TGTGCCAGCAGCGCAAATAGCGGGAGTCCTGGGGAGCAGTACTTC. The chain recombines TRBV11-2 with TRBJ2-7; 9 nucleotides align to TRBD2. The CDR3 runs 15 residues. V gave up 5 bases and J gave up 7 bases; unmatched junction bases: 12. Germline V gene lookup returns CDR1 SGHAT and CDR2 FQNNGV. The full variable domain, rest sourced from reference TRBV11-2 and TRBJ2-7, is EAGVAQSPRYKIIEKRQSVAFWCNPISGHATLYWYQQILGQGPKLLIQFQNNGVVDDSQLPKDRFSAERLKGVDSTLKIQPAKLEDSAVYLCASSANSGSPGEQYFGPGTRLTVT.

V and J are TRBV10-3 and TRBJ1-2; D unresolved. Trimming removed 4 bases at V and 2 bases at J, with 8 bases between. This CDR3 region has 13 residues. The germline V gene encodes CDR1 ENHRY and CDR2 SYGVKD. The CDR3 DNA reads as TGTGCCATCAGTGCAGACCCAAACTATGGCTACACCTTC. Amino acids: CAISADPNYGYTF.

V is TRBV7-9 and J is TRBJ1-6, with unresolved D. The CDR3 has 15 residues. Between the trimmed V and J ends, which lost 5 bases and 1 base, there was a span of 9 bases. The germline CDR1 and CDR2 sequences are SEHNR and FQNEAQ (reference sequence). The CDR3 nucleotides read TGTGCCAGCAGCCTCGTAGGTTCCTATAATTCACCCCTCCACTTT. This translates into CASSLVGSYNSPLHF. Complete variable domain (other parts from reference TRBV7-9 and TRBJ1-6): DTGVSQNPRHKITKRGQNVTFRCDPISEHNRLYWYRQTLGQGPEFLTYFQNEAQLEKSRLLSDRFSAERPKGSFSTLEIQRTEQGDSAMYLCASSLVGSYNSPLHFGNGTRLTVT.

The chain carries TRBV4-1 and TRBJ2-3; the D is unclear. The germline V gene has CDR1 MGHRA and CDR2 YSYEKL. The CDR3 is 14 amino acids. The V end was cut by 4 bases, the J end by 0 bases, with 8 bases between. Here the CDR3 reads CASSRADSTDTQYF. CDR3 nucleotides: TGCGCCAGCAGCCGAGCAGACAGCACAGATACGCAGTATTTT.

The chain carries TRBV2 and TRBJ2-7; 7 bases match TRBD1. J gave up 2 bases and V 6 bases, and 7 bases lay outside the gene matches. Per germline, CDR1 SNHLY and CDR2 FYNNEI. The CDR3 has 14 amino acids. CDR3 residues: CASSRQGGTYEQYF. Here the CDR3 DNA reads TGTGCCAGCAGCCGACAGGGCGGCACCTACGAGCAGTACTTC. The full variable domain, with the rest looked up from reference TRBV2 and TRBJ2-7, is EPEVTQTPSHQVTQMGQEVILRCVPISNHLYFYWYRQILGQKVEFLVSFYNNEISEKSEIFDDQFSVERPDGSNFTLKIRSTKLEDSAMYFCASSRQGGTYEQYFGPGTRLTVT.

This clone occurred once. The chain is built from TRBV27 and TRBJ1-1; TRBD1 might be the D (6 bases). This CDR3 spans 14 amino acids. The germline V gene encodes CDR1 MNHEY and CDR2 SMNVEV (reference sequence). V lost 3 bases and J lost 3, with 11 bases in between. The CDR3, as DNA: TGTGCCAGCAGTTTCAGGGGCTACGACACTGAAGCTTTCTTT. This codes for CASSFRGYDTEAFF.

The chain uses TRBV19 and TRBJ1-1; possibly TRBD1 for D (6 bases). The germline V and J ends were trimmed by 3 bases and 1 base, with 15 bases remaining between them. Germline V gives CDR1 LNHDA, CDR2 SQIVND (reference sequence). This CDR3 region has 16 residues. The CDR3 here is CASSMVRQAPNTEAFF. The CDR3 DNA follows: TGTGCCAGTAGTATGGTGAGACAGGCGCCGAACACTGAAGCTTTCTTT.

The chain couples TRBV5-6 to TRBJ1-1, with D possibly matching TRBD1 (5 bases). The V and J ends lost 3 bases and 1 base respectively, with 13 bases between them. This CDR3 region has 15 residues. CDR1 and CDR2 (germline): SGHDT, YYEEEE. The CDR3 reads CASSSTGRSNTEAFF. Written as DNA, the CDR3 is TGTGCCAGCAGCTCCACGGGACGGTCGAACACTGAAGCTTTCTTT.

This chain joins TRBV15 and TRBJ2-7; D may be TRBD1 or TRBD2 (6 bases each). From germline, CDR1 is LNHNV and CDR2 YYDKDF (reference sequence). Trimming removed 0 bases at V and 2 bases at J, with 20 bases between. The CDR3 extends over 18 amino acids. Written as DNA, the CDR3 is TGTGCCACCAGCAGAGACCTGGGGGGCAGGGAGCGAACCTACGAGCAGTACTTC. Protein product: CATSRDLGGRERTYEQYF.

The V and J genes are TRBV2 and TRBJ1-5; tentative D call: TRBD1 (5 bases). Trimming left V 3 bases short and J 0 bases short, with 12 bases between. Germline V lookup: CDR1 SNHLY, CDR2 FYNNEI. The CDR3 is 16 residues long. In nucleotides, the CDR3 is TGTGCCAGCAGTGAGGGGCGGCGGTATAGCAATCAGCCCCAGCATTTT. Translating gives CASSEGRRYSNQPQHF.

The chain couples TRBV9 to TRBJ1-4; D might be TRBD1 (5 bases). Germline V gene sequence: CDR1 SGDLS, CDR2 YYNGEE. V gave up 0 bases and J gave up 4 bases, with 10 bases separating them. The CDR3 sequence is 15 residues long. CDR3 loop: CASSVAGTHNEKLFF. CDR3 DNA sequence: TGTGCCAGCAGCGTAGCCGGGACGCATAATGAAAAACTGTTTTTT.

V and J are TRBV6-1 and TRBJ2-2, with 14 nucleotides matching TRBD2. From germline, CDR1 is MNHNS and CDR2 SASEGT. This CDR3 comprises 15 residues. Unmatched junction bases numbered 3, after V lost 6 bases and J lost 6 bases. CDR3 nucleotides: TGTGCCAGCAGGACGGGACTAGCGGGAGCCGGGGAGCTGTTTTTT. This translates into CASRTGLAGAGELFF.

V usage is TRBV7-3 and J usage is TRBJ2-2; 11 bases line up with TRBD2. J gave up 2 bases and V 5 bases, and 13 bases lay outside the gene matches. Germline lookup yields CDR1 SGHTA and CDR2 FQGTGA. The CDR3 consists of 19 residues. DNA of the CDR3: TGTGCCAGCAGCCCCCTCGTGCGGGGGACTAGCGGAAACACCGGGGAGCTGTTTTTT. Translating it yields CASSPLVRGTSGNTGELFF.

The rearrangement links TRBV7-3 to TRBJ1-4; D call uncertain. The germline V and J ends were trimmed by 2 bases and 5 bases, with 12 bases remaining between them. CDR1 is SGHTA and CDR2 is FQGTGA in the germline V gene. The CDR3 is 15 amino acids. The DNA for the CDR3 is TGTGCCAGCAGCTTAGGGAATGGGCCGAATGAAAAACTGTTTTTT. Protein product: CASSLGNGPNEKLFF.

The chain has TRBV6-5 and TRBJ2-3; the D gene is possibly TRBD2 (6 bases). The CDR3 covers 13 residues. The ends were cut back, 2 bases at V and 9 bases at J, with 12 bases in the middle. Looked up from germline, CDR1 is MNHEY and CDR2 is SVGAGI. The CDR3 protein is CASSYVNGGTQYF. CDR3 in DNA: TGTGCCAGCAGTTACGTAAATGGGGGGACGCAGTATTTT.

The chain combines TRBV15 with TRBJ2-5; the D is unclear. Trimming shortened V by 1 base and J by 2 bases, and 2 bases separated the two germline ends. The CDR3 covers 12 residues. Germline CDR1 reads LNHNV; CDR2 reads YYDKDF (reference sequence). The chain's CDR3 is CATSRAQETQYF. Here the CDR3 DNA reads TGTGCCACCAGCAGAGCTCAAGAGACCCAGTACTTC.

This clone has a single count. The gene calls are TRBV19 and TRBJ1-5, with no clear D. Germline-derived CDR1 and CDR2 are LNHDA and SQIVND (reference sequence). Trimming pared 2 bases from V and 0 bases from J, leaving 8 bases between. This CDR3 contains 15 residues. The CDR3 sequence: CASSILPLSNQPQHF. As DNA, the CDR3 is TGTGCCAGTAGTATACTACCTCTTAGCAATCAGCCCCAGCATTTT.

The chain carries TRBV2 and TRBJ1-6, with TRBD1 as a possible D gene (6 bases). CDR1 is SNHLY, CDR2 FYNNEI, per germline. V was pared by 3 bases and J by 10 bases, with 13 bases between. This CDR3 comprises 14 residues. CDR3 sequence: CASSDWTEPSPLHF. CDR3 in DNA: TGTGCCAGCAGTGACTGGACAGAGCCGTCACCCCTCCACTTT.

V usage is TRBV6-1 and J usage is TRBJ1-2, with D perhaps TRBD1 (6 bases). The ends were cut back, 7 bases at V and 7 bases at J, with 16 bases in the middle. The CDR3 has 13 amino acids. Per the germline V gene, CDR1 is MNHNS and CDR2 is SASEGT. In DNA, the CDR3 is TGTGCCAGCAAGGGGGGCAGGGTCAGTGGCTACACCTTC. Residues: CASKGGRVSGYTF.

This sequence joins TRBV4-3 and TRBJ2-7; 7 positions match TRBD1. CDR1 LGHNA and CDR2 YSLEER come from the germline V gene. The CDR3 loop spans 16 amino acids. J lost 5 bases, V lost 5 bases, and 15 bases had no gene match. CDR3: CASSLRQGMGIHEQYF. DNA of the CDR3: TGCGCCAGCAGCTTAAGACAGGGAATGGGCATCCACGAGCAGTACTTC.

The V call is TRBV21-1, the J call TRBJ1-3; TRBD1 reflects the table's D call only, with no check against the DNA. TRBV21-1 represents a pseudogene. This CDR3 contains 18 residues. CDR3 DNA: TGTGCCAGCAGCACGGGTCGGTTGTACAGGGTAGCTGGAAACACCATATATTTT. The encoded protein is CASSTGRLYRVAGNTIYF.

This clone was detected only a few times. V is TRBV28 and J is TRBJ1-1; D unclear. The CDR3 runs to 12 residues. Looked up from germline, CDR1 is MDHEN and CDR2 is SYDVKM. Trimming shortened V by 4 bases and J by 9 bases, and 12 bases separated the two germline ends. The CDR3 loop reads CASSSQGSKAFF. The DNA of the CDR3 is TGTGCCAGCAGTTCCCAAGGGTCTAAAGCTTTCTTT.

The chain links TRBV7-2 to TRBJ2-3; D not certain. The CDR3 has 16 residues. The germline CDR1 and CDR2 sequences are SGHTA and FQGNSA. V dropped 5 bases and J dropped 1 base, with 16 bases sitting between them. CDR3 DNA: TGTGCCAGCAGCCCCCATCTCCTCCAGGGCACAGATACGCAGTATTTT. It specifies CASSPHLLQGTDTQYF. The full variable domain, completed using reference TRBV7-2 and TRBJ2-3, is GAGVSQSPSNKVTEKGKDVELRCDPISGHTALYWYRQSLGQGLEFLIYFQGNSAPDKSGLPSDRFSAERTGGSVSTLTIQRTQQEDSAVYLCASSPHLLQGTDTQYFGPGTRLTVL.